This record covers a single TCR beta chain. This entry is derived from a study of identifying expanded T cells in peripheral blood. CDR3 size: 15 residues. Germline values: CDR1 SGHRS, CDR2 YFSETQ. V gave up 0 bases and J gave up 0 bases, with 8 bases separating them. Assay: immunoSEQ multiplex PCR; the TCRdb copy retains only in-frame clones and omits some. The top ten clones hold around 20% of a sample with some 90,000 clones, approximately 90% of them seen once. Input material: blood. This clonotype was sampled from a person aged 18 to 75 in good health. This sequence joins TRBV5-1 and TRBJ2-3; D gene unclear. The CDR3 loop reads CASSLVGPSTDTQYF. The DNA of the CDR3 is TGCGCCAGCAGCTTGGTAGGGCCGAGCACAGATACGCAGTATTTT.